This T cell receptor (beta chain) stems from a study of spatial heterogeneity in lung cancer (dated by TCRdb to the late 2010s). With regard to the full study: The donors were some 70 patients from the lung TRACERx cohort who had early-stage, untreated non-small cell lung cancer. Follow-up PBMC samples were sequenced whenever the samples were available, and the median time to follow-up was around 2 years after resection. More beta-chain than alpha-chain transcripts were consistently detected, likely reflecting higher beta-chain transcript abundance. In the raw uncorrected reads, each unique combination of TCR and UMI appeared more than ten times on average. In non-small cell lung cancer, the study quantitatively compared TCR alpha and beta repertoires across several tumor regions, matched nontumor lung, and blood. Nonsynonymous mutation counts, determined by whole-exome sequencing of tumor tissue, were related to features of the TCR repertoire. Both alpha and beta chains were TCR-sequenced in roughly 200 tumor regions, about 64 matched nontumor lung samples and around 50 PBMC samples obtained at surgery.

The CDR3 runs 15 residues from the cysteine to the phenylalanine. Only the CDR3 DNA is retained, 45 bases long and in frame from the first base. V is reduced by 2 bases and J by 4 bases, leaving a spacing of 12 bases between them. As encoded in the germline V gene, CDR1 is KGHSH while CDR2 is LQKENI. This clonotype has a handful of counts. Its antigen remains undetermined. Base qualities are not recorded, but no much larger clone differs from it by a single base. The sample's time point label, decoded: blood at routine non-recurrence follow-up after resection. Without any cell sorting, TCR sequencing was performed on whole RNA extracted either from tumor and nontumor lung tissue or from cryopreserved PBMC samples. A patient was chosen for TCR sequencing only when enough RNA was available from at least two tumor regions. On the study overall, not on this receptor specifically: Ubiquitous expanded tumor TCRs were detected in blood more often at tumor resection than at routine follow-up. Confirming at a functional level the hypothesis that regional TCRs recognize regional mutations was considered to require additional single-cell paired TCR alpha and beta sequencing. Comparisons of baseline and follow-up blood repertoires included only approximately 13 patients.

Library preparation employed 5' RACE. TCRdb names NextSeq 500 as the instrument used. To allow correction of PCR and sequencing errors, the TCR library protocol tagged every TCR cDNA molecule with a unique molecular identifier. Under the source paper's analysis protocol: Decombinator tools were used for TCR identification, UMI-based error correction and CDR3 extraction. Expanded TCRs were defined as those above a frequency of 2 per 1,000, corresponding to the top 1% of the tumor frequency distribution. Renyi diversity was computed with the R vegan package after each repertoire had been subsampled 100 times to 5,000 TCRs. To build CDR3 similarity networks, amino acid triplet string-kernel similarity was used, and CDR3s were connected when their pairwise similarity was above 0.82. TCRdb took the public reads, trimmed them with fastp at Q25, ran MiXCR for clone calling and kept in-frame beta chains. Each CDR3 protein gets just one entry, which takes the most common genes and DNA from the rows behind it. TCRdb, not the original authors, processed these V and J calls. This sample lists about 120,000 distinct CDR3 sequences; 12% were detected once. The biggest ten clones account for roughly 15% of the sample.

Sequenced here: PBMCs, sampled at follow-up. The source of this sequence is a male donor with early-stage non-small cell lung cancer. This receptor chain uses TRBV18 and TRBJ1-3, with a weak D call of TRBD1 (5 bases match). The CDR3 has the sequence CASSPSREKGNTIYF. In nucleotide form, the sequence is TGTGCCAGCTCACCAAGCAGGGAGAAAGGAAACACCATATATTTT.